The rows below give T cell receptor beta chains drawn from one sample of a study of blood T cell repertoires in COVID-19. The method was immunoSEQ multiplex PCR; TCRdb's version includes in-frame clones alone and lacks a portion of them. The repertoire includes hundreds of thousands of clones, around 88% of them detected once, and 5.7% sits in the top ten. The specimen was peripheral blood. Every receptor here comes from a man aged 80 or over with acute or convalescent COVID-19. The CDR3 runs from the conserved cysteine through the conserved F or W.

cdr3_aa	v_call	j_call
CASSPQGLAEETQYF	TRBV6-5	TRBJ2-5
CASSLGTGGAYEQYF	TRBV3-1/TRBV3-2	TRBJ2-7
CASSLSDSVSGANVLTF	TRBV5-1	TRBJ2-6
CASSLAGQGSGANVLTF	TRBV7-8	TRBJ2-6
CASSVWGGEADTQYF	TRBV7-8	TRBJ2-3
CASTQTGSPLHF	TRBV6-5	TRBJ1-6
CASSAGWAGGVYNEQFF	TRBV2	TRBJ2-1
CASSQADSPYEQYF	TRBV4-1	TRBJ2-7
CSVSPSGVGSDTQYF	TRBV29-1	TRBJ2-3
CASSPQTVNTEAFF	TRBV5-1	TRBJ1-1
CASSPLAGLQNTGELFF	TRBV5-6	TRBJ2-2
CASSVRDSIAEAFF	TRBV25-1	TRBJ1-1
CASSRGQGVQFYEQYF	TRBV5-5	TRBJ2-7
CASSLASGVAGYTF	TRBV5-1	TRBJ1-2
CASSPQGAGGYTF	TRBV2	TRBJ1-2
CASSPPIGDTGELFF	TRBV18	TRBJ2-2
CASSLRSLYEQYF	TRBV5-6	TRBJ2-7
CASSLADRLNEKLFF	TRBV7-9	TRBJ1-4
CASSLGGQREVDTQYF	TRBV5-4	TRBJ2-3
CASSFATEETQYF	TRBV5-1	TRBJ2-5
CASSLQGANTEAFF	TRBV27	TRBJ1-1
CASGEGNQPQHF	TRBV19	TRBJ1-5
CASSPPGGPQETQYF	TRBV18	TRBJ2-5
CASGHSTPAGNTIYF	TRBV2	TRBJ1-3
CASSTLLSASNTGELFF	TRBV19	TRBJ2-2
CASSWGQGTEQYF	TRBV5-5	TRBJ2-7
CASTQTGGSSYEQYF	TRBV6-6	TRBJ2-7
CASSLGRAGATYNEQFF	TRBV7-8	TRBJ2-1